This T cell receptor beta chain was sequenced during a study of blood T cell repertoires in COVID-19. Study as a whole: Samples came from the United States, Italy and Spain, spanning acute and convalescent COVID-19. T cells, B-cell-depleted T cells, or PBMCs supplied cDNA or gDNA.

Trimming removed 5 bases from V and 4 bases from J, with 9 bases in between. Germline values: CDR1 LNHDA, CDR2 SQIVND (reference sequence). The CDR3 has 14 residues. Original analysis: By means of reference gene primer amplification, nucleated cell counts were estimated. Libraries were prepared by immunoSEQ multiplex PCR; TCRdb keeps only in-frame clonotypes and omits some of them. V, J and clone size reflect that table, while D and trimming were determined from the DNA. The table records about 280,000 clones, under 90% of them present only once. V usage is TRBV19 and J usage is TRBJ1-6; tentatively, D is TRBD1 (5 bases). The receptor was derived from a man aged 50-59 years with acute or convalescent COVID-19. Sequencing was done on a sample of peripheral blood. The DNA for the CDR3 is TGTGCCAGTAGTTCGGGGGTTTATAATTCACCCCTCCACTTT. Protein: CASSSGVYNSPLHF.